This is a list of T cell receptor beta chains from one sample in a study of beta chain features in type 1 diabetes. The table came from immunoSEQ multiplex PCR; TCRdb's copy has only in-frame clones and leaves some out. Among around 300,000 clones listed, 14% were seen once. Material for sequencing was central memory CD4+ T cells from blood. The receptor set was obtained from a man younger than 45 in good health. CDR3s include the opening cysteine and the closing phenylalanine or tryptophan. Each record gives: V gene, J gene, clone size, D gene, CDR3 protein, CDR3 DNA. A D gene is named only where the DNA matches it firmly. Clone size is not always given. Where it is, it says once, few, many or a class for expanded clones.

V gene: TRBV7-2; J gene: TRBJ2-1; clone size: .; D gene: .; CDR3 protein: CASSLAYNEQFF; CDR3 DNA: TGTGCCAGCAGCCTGGCTTACAATGAGCAGTTCTTC
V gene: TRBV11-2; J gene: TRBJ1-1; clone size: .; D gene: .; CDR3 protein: CASSRRGEYTEAFF; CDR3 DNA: TGTGCCAGCAGCCGACGGGGGGAATACACTGAAGCTTTCTTT
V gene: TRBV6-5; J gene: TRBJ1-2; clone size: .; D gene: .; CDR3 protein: CASSYSKLVSNYGYTF; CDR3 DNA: TGTGCCAGCAGTTACTCGAAGCTCGTCTCTAACTATGGCTACACCTTC
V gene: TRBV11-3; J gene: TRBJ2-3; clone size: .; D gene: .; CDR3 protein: CASSLGQLGIDTQYF; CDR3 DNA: TGTGCCAGCAGCTTAGGACAGCTAGGGATAGATACGCAGTATTTT
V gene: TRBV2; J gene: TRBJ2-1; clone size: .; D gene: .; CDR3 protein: CASSPRAGRVNEQFF; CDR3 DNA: TGTGCCAGCAGTCCCAGGGCAGGTCGGGTCAATGAGCAGTTCTTC
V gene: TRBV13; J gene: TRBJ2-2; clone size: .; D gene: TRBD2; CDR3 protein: CASKLGGAEYTGELFF; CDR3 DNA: TGTGCCAGCAAACTCGGGGGGGCCGAGTACACCGGGGAGCTGTTTTTT
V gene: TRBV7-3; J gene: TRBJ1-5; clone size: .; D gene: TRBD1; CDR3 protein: CASSQQGTSNQPQHF; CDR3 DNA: TGTGCCAGCAGCCAACAGGGGACCTCAAATCAGCCCCAGCATTTT
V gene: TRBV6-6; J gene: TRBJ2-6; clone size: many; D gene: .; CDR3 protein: CASSLDGSGANVLTF; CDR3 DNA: TGTGCCAGCAGCCTGGACGGCTCGGGGGCCAACGTCCTGACTTTC
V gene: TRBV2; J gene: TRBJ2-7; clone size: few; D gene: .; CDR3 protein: CASRYTGQSYEQYF; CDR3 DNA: TGTGCCAGCAGATATACTGGACAGTCCTACGAGCAGTACTTC
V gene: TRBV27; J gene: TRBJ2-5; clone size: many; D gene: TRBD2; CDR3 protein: CASSAPRGARETQYF; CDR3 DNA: TGTGCCAGCAGTGCCCCGCGGGGGGCGCGGGAGACCCAGTACTTC
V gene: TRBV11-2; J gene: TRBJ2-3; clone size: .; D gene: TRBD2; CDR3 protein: CASSHKSSGRPSRPTQYF; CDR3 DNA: TGTGCCAGCAGCCACAAGTCTAGCGGGAGGCCCTCTAGGCCTACGCAGTATTTT
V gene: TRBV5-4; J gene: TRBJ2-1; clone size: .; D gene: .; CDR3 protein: CASSLGGPGYNEQFF; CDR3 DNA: TGTGCCAGCAGCTTAGGAGGGCCGGGGTACAATGAGCAGTTCTTC
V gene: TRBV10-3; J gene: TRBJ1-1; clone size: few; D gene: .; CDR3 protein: CAIKSNVENTEAFF; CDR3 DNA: TGTGCCATCAAAAGCAATGTGGAGAACACTGAAGCTTTCTTT
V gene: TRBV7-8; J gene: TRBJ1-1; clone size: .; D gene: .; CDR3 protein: CASSLKHVFGGEAFF; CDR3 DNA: TGTGCCAGCAGCTTAAAACATGTTTTCGGAGGTGAAGCTTTCTTT
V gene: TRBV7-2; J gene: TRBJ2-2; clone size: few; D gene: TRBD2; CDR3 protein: CASSWTSGTGELFF; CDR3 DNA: TGTGCCAGCAGCTGGACTAGCGGAACCGGGGAGCTGTTTTTT
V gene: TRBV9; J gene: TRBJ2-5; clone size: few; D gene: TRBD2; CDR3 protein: CASSPRTSPRETQYF; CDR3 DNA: TGTGCCAGCAGCCCGAGGACTAGCCCCCGCGAGACCCAGTACTTC
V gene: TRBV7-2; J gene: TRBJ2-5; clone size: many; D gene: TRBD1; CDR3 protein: CASSVRDRGRETQYF; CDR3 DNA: TGTGCCAGCAGCGTTCGGGACAGGGGACGAGAGACCCAGTACTTC
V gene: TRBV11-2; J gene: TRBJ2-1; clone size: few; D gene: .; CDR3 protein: CASSLEYNEQFF; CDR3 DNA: TGTGCCAGCAGCCTCGAATACAATGAGCAGTTCTTC
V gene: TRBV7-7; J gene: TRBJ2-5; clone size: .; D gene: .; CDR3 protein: CASSLSGGETQYF; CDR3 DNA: TGTGCCAGCAGCTTATCTGGTGGGGAGACCCAGTACTTC
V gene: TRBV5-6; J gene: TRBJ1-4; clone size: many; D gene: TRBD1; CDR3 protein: CASSSLQGAGNEKLFF; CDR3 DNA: TGTGCCAGCAGCTCCCTACAGGGGGCAGGTAATGAAAAACTGTTTTTT
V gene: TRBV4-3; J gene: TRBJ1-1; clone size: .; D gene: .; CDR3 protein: CASSQDGRGNTEAFF; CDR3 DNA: TGCGCCAGCAGCCAAGATGGCCGGGGGAACACTGAAGCTTTCTTT
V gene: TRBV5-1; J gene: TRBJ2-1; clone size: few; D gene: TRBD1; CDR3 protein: CASGRDRGTNEQFF; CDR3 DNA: TGCGCCAGCGGCCGGGACAGGGGTACGAATGAGCAGTTCTTC
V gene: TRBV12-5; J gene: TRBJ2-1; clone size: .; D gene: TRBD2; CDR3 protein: CASGFRVGGNYNEQFF; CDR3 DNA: TGTGCTAGTGGTTTTCGCGTCGGGGGGAACTACAATGAGCAGTTCTTC
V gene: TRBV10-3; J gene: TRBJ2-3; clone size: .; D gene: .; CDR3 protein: CAISEEAQRTNTQYF; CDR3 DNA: TGTGCCATCAGTGAGGAGGCTCAACGCACTAATACGCAGTATTTT
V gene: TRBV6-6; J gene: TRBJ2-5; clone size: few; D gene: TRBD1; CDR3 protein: CASSLRGQVYETQYF; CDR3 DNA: TGTGCCAGCAGTCTGAGGGGACAGGTCTATGAGACCCAGTACTTC
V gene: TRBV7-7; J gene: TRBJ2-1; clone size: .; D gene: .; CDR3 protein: CASSLVERQNNEQFF; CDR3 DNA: TGTGCCAGCAGCTTAGTTGAGCGGCAGAACAATGAGCAGTTCTTC
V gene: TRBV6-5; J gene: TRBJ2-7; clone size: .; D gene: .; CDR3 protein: CASSPSGRSYEQYF; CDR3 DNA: TGTGCCAGCAGTCCTTCGGGTCGCAGCTACGAGCAGTACTTC
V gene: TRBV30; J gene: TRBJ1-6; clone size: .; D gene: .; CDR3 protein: CAWSVPFGGGVSPLHF; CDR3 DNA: TGTGCCTGGAGTGTTCCCTTCGGCGGGGGGGTTTCACCCCTCCACTTT
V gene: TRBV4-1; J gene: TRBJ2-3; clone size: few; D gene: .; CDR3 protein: CASSQDPQGRGADTQYF; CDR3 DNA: TGCGCCAGCAGCCAAGATCCCCAAGGGCGGGGAGCAGATACGCAGTATTTT
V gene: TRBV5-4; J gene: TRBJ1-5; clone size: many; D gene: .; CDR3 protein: CASSLNGDQPQHF; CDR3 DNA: TGTGCCAGCAGCTTGAACGGAGATCAGCCCCAGCATTTT
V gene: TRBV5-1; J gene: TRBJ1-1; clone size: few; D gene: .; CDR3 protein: CASSLGEKNRNTEAFF; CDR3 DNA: TGCGCCAGCAGCTTGGGCGAAAAAAACCGGAACACTGAAGCTTTCTTT
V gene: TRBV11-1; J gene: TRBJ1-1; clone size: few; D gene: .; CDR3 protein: CASKASGFLLNTEAFF; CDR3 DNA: TGTGCCAGCAAAGCGTCTGGTTTTCTACTGAACACTGAAGCTTTCTTT
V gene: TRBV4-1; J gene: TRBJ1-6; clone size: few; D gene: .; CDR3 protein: CASSQDRTDSPLHF; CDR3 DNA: TGCGCCAGCAGCCAAGACAGGACAGATTCACCCCTCCACTTT
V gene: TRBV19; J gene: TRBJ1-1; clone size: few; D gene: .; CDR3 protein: CASTRAGFTEAFF; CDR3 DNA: TGTGCCAGTACCCGGGCGGGTTTTACTGAAGCTTTCTTT
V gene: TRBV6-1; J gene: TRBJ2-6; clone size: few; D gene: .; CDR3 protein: CASFLEGTGANVLTF; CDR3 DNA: TGTGCCAGCTTTTTGGAGGGGACCGGGGCCAACGTCCTGACTTTC
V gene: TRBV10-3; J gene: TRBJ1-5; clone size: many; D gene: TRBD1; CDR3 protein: CAIRAGGGNQPQHF; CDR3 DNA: TGTGCCATCAGGGCAGGGGGTGGCAATCAGCCCCAGCATTTT
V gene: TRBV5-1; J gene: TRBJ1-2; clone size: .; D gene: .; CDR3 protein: CASRALPDIGYGYTF; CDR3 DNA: TGCGCCAGCAGAGCCCTACCAGACATAGGCTATGGCTACACCTTC
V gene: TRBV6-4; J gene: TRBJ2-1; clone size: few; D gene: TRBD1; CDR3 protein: CASRTGSPPNEQFF; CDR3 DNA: TGTGCCAGCAGGACAGGGAGCCCCCCCAATGAGCAGTTCTTC
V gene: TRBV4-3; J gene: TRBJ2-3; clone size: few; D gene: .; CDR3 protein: CASSQGARGQDTQYF; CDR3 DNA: TGCGCCAGCAGCCAGGGCGCCAGGGGCCAAGATACGCAGTATTTT
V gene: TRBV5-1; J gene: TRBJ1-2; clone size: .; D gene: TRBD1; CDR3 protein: CASSPWTGSNYGYTF; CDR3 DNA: TGCGCCAGCAGCCCCTGGACAGGTTCGAACTATGGCTACACCTTC
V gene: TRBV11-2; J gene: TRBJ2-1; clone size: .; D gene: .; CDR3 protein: CASSLDRSTPMGEQFF; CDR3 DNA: TGTGCCAGCAGCTTAGATCGCAGTACCCCCATGGGTGAGCAGTTCTTC